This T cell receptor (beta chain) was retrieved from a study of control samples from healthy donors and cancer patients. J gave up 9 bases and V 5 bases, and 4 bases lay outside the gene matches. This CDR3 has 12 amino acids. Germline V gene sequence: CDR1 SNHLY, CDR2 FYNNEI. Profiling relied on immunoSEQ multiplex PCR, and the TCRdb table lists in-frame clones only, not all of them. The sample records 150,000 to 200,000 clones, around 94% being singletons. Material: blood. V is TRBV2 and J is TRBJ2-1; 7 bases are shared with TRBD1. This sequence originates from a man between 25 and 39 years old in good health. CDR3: CASSTRTGEQFF. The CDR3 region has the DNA TGTGCCAGCAGTACGAGGACAGGTGAGCAGTTCTTC.